The 9 T cell receptor beta chains below were found in one sample sequenced in a study of blood T cell repertoires in COVID-19. Generated by immunoSEQ multiplex PCR, the TCRdb table keeps only in-frame clones and is missing some. The sample yields around 250,000 clones, about nine tenths seen once. Material: peripheral blood. The source is a woman aged 55-70 years who had recovered from COVID-19.

The V gene is TRBV11-2, the J gene TRBJ2-7, with a weak D call TRBD2 (6 bases). The V gene's germline CDR1 is SGHAT and CDR2 FQNNGV. The CDR3 spans 16 residues. Trimming shortened V by 5 bases and J by 3 bases, and 20 bases separated the two germline ends. The CDR3 region has the DNA TGTGCCAGCAGCAGAACATTAGACCCAGCGGGCTACGAGCAGTACTTC. Translated: CASSRTLDPAGYEQYF.

The chain is built from TRBV7-2 and TRBJ2-7, with 8 positions matching TRBD2. The germline V gene encodes CDR1 SGHTA and CDR2 FQGNSA. Trimming cost V 4 bases and J 4 bases; bases outside gene matches: 9. CDR3 length: 15 amino acids. The CDR3 here is CASSWAAGGEYEQYF. The CDR3 nucleotides read TGTGCCAGCAGCTGGGCGGCGGGGGGAGAGTACGAGCAGTACTTC.

This clone has more than one count but fewer than ten. Other DNA sequences in the same sample also yield this CDR3. This chain links TRBV5-1 with TRBJ1-5; 8 nucleotides line up with TRBD1. V was pared by 1 base and J by 2 bases, with 2 bases of the junction left unmatched. Germline V lookup: CDR1 SGHRS, CDR2 YFSETQ. This CDR3 region has 15 residues. The CDR3 DNA is TGCGCCAGCAGCTTGTCAGGGGGCCGCAATCAGCCCCAGCATTTT. Its protein is CASSLSGGRNQPQHF.

The genes are TRBV5-1 and TRBJ1-1; no clear D gene. The CDR3 length is 16 residues. Trimming stripped 2 bases from V and 1 base from J, with 15 bases between. In germline, CDR1 is SGHRS, CDR2 YFSETQ. The CDR3 here is CASSFSGSMENTEAFF. CDR3 nucleotides: TGCGCCAGCAGCTTCAGTGGGAGTATGGAGAACACTGAAGCTTTCTTT.

V is TRBV19 and J is TRBJ2-1; 7 bases fit TRBD2. The germline V gene has CDR1 LNHDA and CDR2 SQIVND (reference sequence). The J segment lost 2 bases and the V segment lost 3 bases, leaving 4 bases of the junction unmatched. The CDR3 loop spans 15 amino acids. The CDR3 DNA reads as TGTGCCAGTAGTATCAGGGAGGGCGCCTACAATGAGCAGTTCTTC. Its translation: CASSIREGAYNEQFF.

The rearrangement links TRBV5-1 to TRBJ2-6; D remains unclear. Trimming took 0 bases from V and 0 from J, leaving 7 bases between them. The CDR3 contains 16 residues. Germline CDR1 and CDR2: SGHRS and YFSETQ. CDR3 nucleotide sequence: TGCGCCAGCAGCTTGGTCCACGGCTCTGGGGCCAACGTCCTGACTTTC. Translation: CASSLVHGSGANVLTF.

This chain connects TRBV19 to TRBJ1-5, with a tentative D call TRBD1 (5 bases). Looked up from germline, CDR1 is LNHDA and CDR2 is SQIVND (reference sequence). The V end lost 7 bases, the J end lost 15 bases, and 25 bases lay between the germline ends. This CDR3 has 14 residues. CDR3 residues: CASTRTLGISPTHF. DNA of the CDR3: TGTGCCAGTACTAGGACACTTGGGATCAGCCCGACGCATTTT. The full variable domain, with the rest looked up from reference TRBV19 and TRBJ1-5, is DGGITQSPKYLFRKEGQNVTLSCEQNLNHDAMYWYRQDPGQGLRLIYYSQIVNDFQKGDIAEGYSVSREKKESFPLTVTSAQKNPTAFYLCASTRTLGISPTHFGDGTRLSIL.

The DNA for the CDR3 is TGTGCCAGCAGTGAAGAAGGGGGCGGACGTCTGATCTATGGCTACACCTTC. Its protein product is CASSEEGGGRLIYGYTF. The chain links TRBV6-1 to TRBJ1-2; 7 nucleotides line up with TRBD1. Trimming removed 1 base from V and 4 bases from J; junction bases left unmatched: 12. Germline-derived CDR1 and CDR2 are MNHNS and SASEGT. CDR3 length: 17 residues.

The rearrangement joins TRBV19 to TRBJ2-7; 9 nucleotides match TRBD2. Trimming cost V 4 bases and J 6 bases; bases outside gene matches: 10. This CDR3 has 15 residues. Germline CDR1 reads LNHDA; CDR2 reads SQIVND (reference sequence). As DNA, the CDR3 is TGTGCCAGTAGTAGGGCGGGGGGGGACCTCCTCGAGCAGTACTTC. It encodes CASSRAGGDLLEQYF. Complete variable domain (other parts from reference TRBV19 and TRBJ2-7): DGGITQSPKYLFRKEGQNVTLSCEQNLNHDAMYWYRQDPGQGLRLIYYSQIVNDFQKGDIAEGYSVSREKKESFPLTVTSAQKNPTAFYLCASSRAGGDLLEQYFGPGTRLTVT.